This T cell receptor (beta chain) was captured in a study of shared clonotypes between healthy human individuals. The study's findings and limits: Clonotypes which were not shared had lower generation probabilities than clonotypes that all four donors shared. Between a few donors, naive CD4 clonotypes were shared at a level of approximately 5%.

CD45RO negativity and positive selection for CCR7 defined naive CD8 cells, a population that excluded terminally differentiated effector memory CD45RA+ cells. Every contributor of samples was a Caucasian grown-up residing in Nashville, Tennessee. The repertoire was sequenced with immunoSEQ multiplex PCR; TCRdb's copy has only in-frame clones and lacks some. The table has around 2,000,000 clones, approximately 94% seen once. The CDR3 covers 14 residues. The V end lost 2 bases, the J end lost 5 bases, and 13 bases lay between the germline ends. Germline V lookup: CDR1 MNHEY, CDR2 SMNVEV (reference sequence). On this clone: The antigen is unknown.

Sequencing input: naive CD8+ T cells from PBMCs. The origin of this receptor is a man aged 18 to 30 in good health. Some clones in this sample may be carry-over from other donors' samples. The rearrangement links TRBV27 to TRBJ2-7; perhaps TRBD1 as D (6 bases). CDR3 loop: CASSLTRGGHEQYF. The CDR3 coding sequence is TGTGCCAGCAGTTTAACCAGGGGTGGGCACGAGCAGTACTTC.